These 32 T cell receptor beta chains originate from one sample sequenced in a study of shared clonotypes between healthy human individuals (TCRdb year 2020). The library was generated by the immunoSEQ multiplex PCR assay. As stored in TCRdb, this immuneACCESS dataset retains in-frame rearrangements with V and J assigned. A fraction of the clones does not appear; measured against another copy, unresolved V genes explain less than half of the discrepancy, and the remainder lacks a known reason. This sample lists approximately 2.4 million clones; 95% were detected once. The ten largest clones add up to 0.13% of the sample. Sequencing was done on a sample of naive CD4+ T cells sorted from blood. Explained via the paper, the cell subset or site label denotes: CD45RA+ positively selected. The receptors here all came from a man younger than 35 in good health.

The V call is TRBV2, the J call TRBJ2-2; D is undetermined. CDR1 is SNHLY, CDR2 FYNNEI, per germline. This CDR3 is built from 14 residues. V lost 8 bases and J lost 0, with 10 bases in between. The CDR3 DNA reads as TGTGCCAGCCGACGGCAAGCGAACACCGGGGAGCTGTTTTTT. The encoded protein is CASRRQANTGELFF. Together with reference TRBV2 and TRBJ2-2, the CDR3 gives the full variable domain: EPEVTQTPSHQVTQMGQEVILRCVPISNHLYFYWYRQILGQKVEFLVSFYNNEISEKSEIFDDQFSVERPDGSNFTLKIRSTKLEDSAMYFCASRRQANTGELFFGEGSRLTVL.

A word on this clone: Other DNA sequences from this sample encode an identical CDR3 as well. This chain joins TRBV7-9 and TRBJ1-5; D gene uncertain. The CDR3 totals 13 residues. Germline values: CDR1 SEHNR, CDR2 FQNEAQ (reference sequence). V shed 1 base and J shed 4 bases, with 5 bases lying between them. CDR3 coding DNA: TGTGCCAGCAGCTTAGATTCGAATCAGCCCCAGCATTTT. This sequence encodes CASSLDSNQPQHF.

In this sample, this clone turned up a few times. This chain links TRBV6-1 with TRBJ1-6, with D tentatively TRBD1 (6 bases). This CDR3 spans 17 amino acids. V shed 4 bases and J shed 0 bases, with 13 bases lying between them. CDR1 is MNHNS and CDR2 is SASEGT in the germline V gene. CDR3 protein: CASSVLGTISYNSPLHF. The DNA of the CDR3 is TGTGCCAGCAGTGTACTAGGGACAATCTCCTATAATTCACCCCTCCACTTT.

The V call is TRBV7-9, the J call TRBJ2-1; no definite D call. Germline CDR1 and CDR2: SEHNR and FQNEAQ (reference sequence). Trimming took off 5 bases at V and 0 bases at J, with 11 bases between the two ends. CDR3 length: 15 residues. The CDR3 sequence is CASSPHSLSYNEQFF. The CDR3 bases are TGTGCCAGCAGCCCTCATAGCCTCTCCTACAATGAGCAGTTCTTC. Supplemented by reference TRBV7-9 and TRBJ2-1, the full variable domain reads DTGVSQNPRHKITKRGQNVTFRCDPISEHNRLYWYRQTLGQGPEFLTYFQNEAQLEKSRLLSDRFSAERPKGSFSTLEIQRTEQGDSAMYLCASSPHSLSYNEQFFGPGTRLTVL.

The chain has TRBV7-9 and TRBJ2-5; a weak D match, TRBD2 (6 bases). Looked up from germline, CDR1 is SEHNR and CDR2 is FQNEAQ (reference sequence). This CDR3 region has 15 residues. The germline V and J ends were trimmed by 2 bases and 1 base, with 11 bases remaining between them. The CDR3 sequence: CASSLRTTRQETQYF. Here the CDR3 DNA reads TGTGCCAGCAGCTTACGGACTACTCGCCAAGAGACCCAGTACTTC.

This clone was detected once. This chain joins TRBV19 and TRBJ2-1; a weak D match, TRBD1 (6 bases). Trimming left V 5 bases short and J 4 bases short, with 15 bases between. This CDR3 comprises 15 residues. Germline assignment: CDR1 LNHDA and CDR2 SQIVND (reference sequence). The CDR3 loop is CASSVILQGYNEQFF. CDR3 DNA sequence: TGTGCCAGTAGTGTCATTCTACAGGGATACAATGAGCAGTTCTTC.

The chain links TRBV7-2 to TRBJ1-5; D call uncertain. CDR3 length: 15 amino acids. The V end was cut by 5 bases, the J end by 1 base, with 12 bases between. Germline loops: CDR1 SGHTA, CDR2 FQGNSA. DNA of the CDR3: TGTGCCAGCAGCCTCACCTTCCTAAGCAATCAGCCCCAGCATTTT. It yields the protein CASSLTFLSNQPQHF.

The chain has TRBV11-2 and TRBJ2-3, with D hard to call. V shed 2 bases and J shed 6 bases, with 12 bases lying between them. The CDR3 has 14 residues. The germline CDR1 and CDR2 sequences are SGHAT and FQNNGV. DNA of the CDR3: TGTGCCAGCAGCTTAAGCGCATTTCAGGATACGCAGTATTTT. It specifies CASSLSAFQDTQYF.

This chain uses TRBV7-8 with TRBJ2-1; tentatively, D is TRBD2 (6 bases). V dropped 6 bases and J dropped 2 bases, with 20 bases sitting between them. The germline V gene has CDR1 SGHVS and CDR2 FQNEAQ. The CDR3 extends over 17 amino acids. The CDR3 bases are TGTGCCAGCAGGCCAACTAGCCCAGCCCCTACCTACAATGAGCAGTTCTTC. This codes for CASRPTSPAPTYNEQFF.

The chain links TRBV25-1 to TRBJ2-3; unclear D gene. This CDR3 spans 15 amino acids. CDR1 is MGHDK, CDR2 SYGVNS, per germline. The V end lost 1 base, the J end lost 1 base, and 9 bases lay between the germline ends. The DNA for the CDR3 is TGTGCCAGCAGTGAATCCCCTAAGGGCACAGATACGCAGTATTTT. Translated, it gives CASSESPKGTDTQYF.

V and J are TRBV4-3 and TRBJ1-2; 7 bases are shared with TRBD1. CDR1 and CDR2 (germline): LGHNA, YSLEER. CDR3 length: 12 amino acids. The J segment lost 10 bases and the V segment lost 2 bases, leaving 4 bases of the junction unmatched. The CDR3 nucleotides read TGCGCCAGCAGCCAATCCGACAGGGACTACACCTTC. It yields the protein CASSQSDRDYTF.

This chain connects TRBV2 to TRBJ2-3, with D possibly matching TRBD1 (6 bases). Germline CDR1 and CDR2: SNHLY and FYNNEI. The CDR3 sequence is 14 residues long. Trimming pared 7 bases from V and 1 base from J, leaving 12 bases between. The CDR3 DNA reads TGTGCCAGCACCCGAGACAGGCGCACAGATACGCAGTATTTT. The encoded protein is CASTRDRRTDTQYF.

The genes are TRBV29-1 and TRBJ2-5, with D tentatively TRBD2 (6 bases). In germline, CDR1 is SQVTM, CDR2 ANQGSEA. This CDR3 spans 14 amino acids. V lost 2 bases and J 2 bases, leaving 12 bases between the germline ends. CDR3 amino acids: CSVELGAGQETQYF. The DNA for the CDR3 is TGCAGCGTTGAACTGGGCGCGGGGCAAGAGACCCAGTACTTC. The full variable domain, with the rest looked up from reference TRBV29-1 and TRBJ2-5, is SAVISQKPSRDICQRGTSLTIQCQVDSQVTMMFWYRQQPGQSLTLIATANQGSEATYESGFVIDKFPISRPNLTFSTLTVSNMSPEDSSIYLCSVELGAGQETQYFGPGTRLLVL.

About this clone: This sample also contains other DNA sequences that code for the same CDR3. The CDR3 protein is CASSLAGSPGANVLTF. DNA of the CDR3: TGCGCCAGCAGCTTGGCGGGCAGCCCTGGGGCCAACGTCCTGACTTTC. The chain joins TRBV5-1 to TRBJ2-6; the D is unclear. This CDR3 region has 16 residues. Germline V gives CDR1 SGHRS, CDR2 YFSETQ. V was clipped by 0 bases and J by 2 bases, with 9 bases between them.

This clone was detected once. The chain couples TRBV27 to TRBJ2-5, with D perhaps matching TRBD1 or TRBD2 (6 bases each). V lost 5 bases and J 7 bases, leaving 14 bases between the germline ends. In germline, CDR1 is MNHEY, CDR2 SMNVEV (reference sequence). The CDR3 covers 13 residues. CDR3 DNA: TGTGCCAGCAGTGGGGGCGCGCGGGGGACCCAGTACTTC. Translation: CASSGGARGTQYF.

V usage is TRBV7-2 and J usage is TRBJ1-5; D is unclear. Trimming cost V 1 base and J 1 base, with 11 bases left between them. There are 16 residues in the CDR3. Germline V gene lookup returns CDR1 SGHTA and CDR2 FQGNSA. In DNA, the CDR3 is TGTGCCAGCAGCTTAGGGAAGACCGTCAGCAATCAGCCCCAGCATTTT. Residues: CASSLGKTVSNQPQHF.

This sequence joins TRBV19 and TRBJ2-3; D uncertain. V lost 3 bases and J 0 bases, leaving 7 bases between the germline ends. Germline CDR1 and CDR2: LNHDA and SQIVND (reference sequence). The CDR3 is 14 residues long. In DNA, the CDR3 is TGTGCCAGTAGTATTAAGAGTAGCACAGATACGCAGTATTTT. Protein: CASSIKSSTDTQYF.

V gene TRBV10-3 combines with J gene TRBJ2-3, with 8 bases identical to TRBD1. The CDR3 extends over 14 amino acids. Germline V CDR1 and CDR2: ENHRY, SYGVKD. Trimming cost V 4 bases and J 3 bases; bases outside gene matches: 3. Written as DNA, the CDR3 is TGTGCCATCAGTGGACAGGGGATAACAGATACGCAGTATTTT. Protein sequence: CAISGQGITDTQYF.

CDR3 coding DNA: TGTGCCAGTAGTACCACCGTGGGACAGGGGTACGAGCAGTACTTC. It translates to CASSTTVGQGYEQYF. The chain is built from TRBV19 and TRBJ2-7; 10 nucleotides align to TRBD1. This CDR3 spans 15 amino acids. CDR1 and CDR2 from the germline V gene are LNHDA and SQIVND (reference sequence). V lost 4 bases and J lost 4; bases outside the gene matches: 7.

The rearrangement links TRBV18 to TRBJ2-2; D is possibly TRBD2 (6 bases). V was clipped by 3 bases and J by 5 bases, with 13 bases between them. Germline loops: CDR1 KGHSH, CDR2 LQKENI. This CDR3 has 15 amino acids. CDR3 in DNA: TGTGCCAGCTCACCCACTAGCCCGTCTACCGGGGAGCTGTTTTTT. Protein product: CASSPTSPSTGELFF.

The chain joins TRBV6-1 to TRBJ1-1; 8 bases align to TRBD1. Trimming cost V 6 bases and J 1 base; bases outside gene matches: 4. The CDR3 covers 14 residues. From germline, CDR1 is MNHNS and CDR2 SASEGT. The CDR3 region has the DNA TGTGCCAGCAGAGAGGGACAGGCGAACACTGAAGCTTTCTTT. As protein: CASREGQANTEAFF.

Points on this clone: The same CDR3 arises from other DNA sequences in this sample as well. This chain connects TRBV30 to TRBJ2-5; a weak D match, TRBD1 (5 bases). The germline gives CDR1 GTSNPN, CDR2 SVGIG (reference sequence). The V end was cut by 3 bases, the J end by 5 bases, with 10 bases between. CDR3 length: 12 residues. The CDR3, as DNA: TGTGCCTGGAGGACCTCAGGGGAGACCCAGTACTTC. Residues: CAWRTSGETQYF.

The chain carries TRBV9 and TRBJ2-2; possible D gene TRBD1, 6 bases. Germline assignment: CDR1 SGDLS and CDR2 YYNGEE. V lost 4 bases and J lost 5, with 12 bases in between. The CDR3 is 14 residues long. The CDR3 is CASSTYRVTGELFF. The CDR3 DNA sequence: TGTGCCAGCAGCACCTACAGGGTAACCGGGGAGCTGTTTTTT.

This chain joins TRBV7-2 and TRBJ1-5; 7 nucleotides line up with TRBD1. The V gene end was trimmed by 3 bases and the J gene end by 7 bases; junction bases not matched to a gene: 9. Germline V lookup: CDR1 SGHTA, CDR2 FQGNSA. The CDR3 totals 15 residues. DNA for the CDR3: TGTGCCAGCAGCTTGACGCAGGGGGTCGGACAGCCCCAGCATTTT. Its protein is CASSLTQGVGQPQHF.

The CDR3 region is CASSEAQGLNSPLHF. The CDR3 nucleotides are TGTGCCAGCAGTGAAGCGCAGGGGCTAAATTCACCCCTCCACTTT. V usage is TRBV6-1 and J usage is TRBJ1-6; D perhaps matches TRBD1 (6 bases). Germline values: CDR1 MNHNS, CDR2 SASEGT. The germline V and J ends were trimmed by 0 bases and 7 bases, with 10 bases remaining between them. CDR3 size: 15 residues.

The CDR3 DNA reads TGCGCCAGCAACCAGCGCCCGCTCGATGAGCAGTTCTTC. It yields the protein CASNQRPLDEQFF. The chain links TRBV10-1 to TRBJ2-1, with D unclear. Germline-derived CDR1 and CDR2 are WNHNN and SYGVQD (reference sequence). Trimming left V 7 bases short and J 8 bases short, with 15 bases between. This CDR3 is 13 amino acids long.

The V gene is TRBV4-1, the J gene TRBJ1-4, with unresolved D. The CDR3 is 14 residues long. Trimming removed 1 base from V and 5 bases from J, with 8 bases in between. Germline V gene sequence: CDR1 MGHRA, CDR2 YSYEKL. In DNA form, the CDR3 reads TGCGCCAGCAGCCAAGGGCCGAACAATGAAAAACTGTTTTTT. Protein sequence: CASSQGPNNEKLFF.

V is TRBV7-2 and J is TRBJ2-5; D perhaps matches TRBD2 (6 bases). CDR1 and CDR2 (germline): SGHTA, FQGNSA. The CDR3 totals 16 residues. Trimming shortened V by 8 bases and J by 6 bases, and 25 bases separated the two germline ends. The CDR3 coding sequence is TGTGCCAGCGACGCCAGTGTAGGGACGGGGAGGAAGACCCAGTACTTC. Its protein product is CASDASVGTGRKTQYF. Full variable domain (rest looked up from reference TRBV7-2 and TRBJ2-5): GAGVSQSPSNKVTEKGKDVELRCDPISGHTALYWYRQSLGQGLEFLIYFQGNSAPDKSGLPSDRFSAERTGGSVSTLTIQRTQQEDSAVYLCASDASVGTGRKTQYFGPGTRLLVL.

This sequence joins TRBV19 and TRBJ2-7; weak D call: TRBD1 (6 bases). V lost 3 bases to trimming and J lost 2 bases, with 14 bases between them. Germline V gene lookup returns CDR1 LNHDA and CDR2 SQIVND (reference sequence). The CDR3 covers 15 residues. CDR3 bases: TGTGCCAGTAGTATTGTTAACAGGGAACCCTACGAGCAGTACTTC. It yields the protein CASSIVNREPYEQYF.

This chain connects TRBV7-9 to TRBJ2-3; 11 bases are shared with TRBD2. CDR3 length: 15 residues. Germline V gene sequence: CDR1 SEHNR, CDR2 FQNEAQ (reference sequence). Unmatched junction bases numbered 6, after V lost 5 bases and J lost 5 bases. The chain's CDR3 is CASSLTSGGVDTQYF. Written as DNA, the CDR3 is TGTGCCAGCAGCCTTACTAGCGGGGGCGTAGATACGCAGTATTTT.

This chain joins TRBV18 and TRBJ2-2; D may be TRBD1 (6 bases). The CDR3 totals 17 residues. Germline V gene lookup returns CDR1 KGHSH and CDR2 LQKENI. Between the trimmed V and J ends, which lost 8 bases and 2 bases, there was a span of 21 bases. CDR3 loop: CASRTGRAGRNTGELFF. As DNA, the CDR3 is TGTGCCAGCAGAACAGGGCGCGCTGGTCGAAACACCGGGGAGCTGTTTTTT.

The chain couples TRBV5-1 to TRBJ1-2, with D unresolved. Per germline, CDR1 SGHRS and CDR2 YFSETQ. Trimming left V 2 bases short and J 6 bases short, with 14 bases between. CDR3 length equals 14 residues. The CDR3: CASSLLSEIHGYTF. The CDR3 bases are TGCGCCAGCAGCTTATTGTCGGAGATCCATGGCTACACCTTC.